The T cell receptor (beta chain) under discussion was sequenced for a study of blood T cell repertoires in COVID-19 (dated by TCRdb to the early 2020s). As for the study more broadly: Collaborator samples came from the United States, Italy and Spain and covered acute and convalescent phases of COVID-19. The prospective study material was composed of cDNA or gDNA derived from T cells, B-cell-depleted T cells, or PBMCs. Deeply sampled blood TCRbeta repertoires from subjects exposed to, actively infected with, or recovered from COVID-19 were included in the dataset. The repertoires were released in a freely available public database intended as a resource for research on the immune response to SARS-CoV-2. Samples were obtained from the ongoing ImmuneRACE study (first 160 participants) and from about 1,300 subjects provided by 6 global collaborators. A de-identified subject ID, COVID-19 status, age in years and sex were almost always included in the sample metadata. Where available, HLA class I and class II types were taken from metadata supplied by the sample provider and were not determined by assay-based typing. The research as a whole found: Clinical and demographic metadata were provided uncurated, with the amount varying by source and participant.

Collaborating institutions collected whole blood in K2EDTA tubes following their own protocols. For TCRbeta analysis, collaborator samples were shipped as frozen whole blood, as isolated PBMCs, or as DNA extracted from either sample type. Note on this clone: The antigen it recognizes is unknown. No qualities accompany the bases; no much larger clone lies one base away.

V is clipped by 0 bases and J by 2 bases, and the sequence between their germline boundaries is 14 bases long. For CDR1 and CDR2, the germline V gene (reference sequence) lists GTSNPN and SVGIG. The CDR3 goes from the cysteine to the phenylalanine over 15 residues. Left in the record is the CDR3 DNA by itself, 45 bases read in frame from the first base. The immunoSEQ Assay, a bias-controlled multiplex PCR, was used to amplify TCRbeta CDR3 regions from genomic DNA. The authors processed their data as follows. The number of nucleated cells in each sample was estimated by amplification of reference gene primers within the assay. To quantify the absolute abundance of each unique TCRbeta CDR3 rearrangement, sequence reads were collapsed and filtered. For each sample, productive Simpson clonality was calculated as the square root of Simpson's diversity index over productive rearrangements. As stored in TCRdb, this immuneACCESS dataset retains in-frame rearrangements with V and J assigned. A fraction of the clones does not appear; measured against another copy, unresolved V genes explain less than half of the discrepancy, and the remainder lacks a known reason. The V and J calls and clone size come from that table; D and trimming were worked out from the DNA. This sample lists 40,000 or so clones; around 81% were detected once. The top ten hold about 39% of the sample.

Sequencing was carried out using peripheral blood. Recombination joined TRBV30 with TRBJ2-7; the D gene cannot be resolved reliably. The clonotype comes from a man aged 35-49 years with active or convalescent COVID-19. The encoded CDR3 is CAWSVDGATTYEQYF. The DNA is TGTGCCTGGAGTGTCGACGGAGCCACTACCTACGAGCAGTACTTC.